This T cell receptor (beta chain) was captured by sequencing in a study of T cell responses to AZD1222 COVID-19 vaccine. Study background: Second-dose schedules of about 4 or about 12 weeks were combined. Overall study findings and caveats: Sampling that yielded the repertoires occurred only after the peak T cell response. Among those given AZD1222, only five or six were seropositive at baseline. White British people made up most donors, females outnumbered males, and clonal diversity was possibly underestimated.

The assay was immunoSEQ multiplex PCR, and TCRdb's table has in-frame clones only and misses some. The data show 100,000 to 150,000 clones, approximately 91% seen once. Germline V CDR1 and CDR2: SGHVS, FQNEAQ. Trimming cost V 5 bases and J 2 bases; bases outside gene matches: 8. The CDR3 is 16 residues long. A remark on this clone: The target antigen is unknown.

The rearrangement links TRBV7-8 to TRBJ2-7; 11 bases align to TRBD2. This sequence originates from an adult in good health. This specimen consisted of peripheral blood, obtained on day 0 of AZD1222 vaccination. The CDR3 protein is CASSHVYSGGAYEQYF. The CDR3 DNA reads TGTGCCAGCAGCCACGTCTATAGCGGGGGGGCCTACGAGCAGTACTTC.